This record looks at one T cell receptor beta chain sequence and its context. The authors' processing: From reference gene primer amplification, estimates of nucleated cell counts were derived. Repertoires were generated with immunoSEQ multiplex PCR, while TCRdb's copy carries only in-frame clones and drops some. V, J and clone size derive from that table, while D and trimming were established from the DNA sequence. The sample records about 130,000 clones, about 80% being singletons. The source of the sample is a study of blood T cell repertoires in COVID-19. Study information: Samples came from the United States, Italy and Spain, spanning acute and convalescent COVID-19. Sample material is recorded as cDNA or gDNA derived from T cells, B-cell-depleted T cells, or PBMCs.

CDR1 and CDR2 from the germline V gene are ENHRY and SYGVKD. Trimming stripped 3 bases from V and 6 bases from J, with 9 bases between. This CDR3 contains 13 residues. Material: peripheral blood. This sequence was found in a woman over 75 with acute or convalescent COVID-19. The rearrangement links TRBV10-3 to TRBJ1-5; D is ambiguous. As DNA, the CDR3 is TGTGCCATCAGTGAAAATGGAGTTCAGCCCCAGCATTTT. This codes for CAISENGVQPQHF.